The 21 T cell receptor beta chains below all came from one sample that was sequenced in a study of blood T cells in healthy people across ages. Primers used in a second PCR of about 6 to 11 cycles were a sample-barcoded 5' primer and a J-beta primer mix. MiXCR, run by TCRdb on the 5' RACE reads, gives a single entry per CDR3 protein. The data contain roughly 1.5 million distinct CDR3 sequences, 35% to 45% of them seen just once; the ten biggest clones take up about 3.8%. Sequencing was performed on blood. These receptors all come from a woman between 18 and 29 years old in good health.

There are a few counts of this clonotype. V usage is TRBV2 and J usage is TRBJ2-4; 10 bases are a match to TRBD1. CDR3 size: 13 residues. V was clipped by 5 bases and J by 9 bases; unmatched bases: 4. Germline assignment: CDR1 SNHLY and CDR2 FYNNEI. The CDR3, as DNA: TGTGCCAGCAGTACGGACAGGGGGGGCATTCAGTACTTC. Translated: CASSTDRGGIQYF.

This clonotype has just a few counts. V usage is TRBV20-1 and J usage is TRBJ2-7; maybe TRBD2 (6 bases). This CDR3 spans 11 amino acids. With 6 bases removed from V and 3 bases from J, the gap between germline ends came to 9 bases. CDR1 is DFQATT, CDR2 SNEGSKA, per germline (reference sequence). The CDR3 region is CSAPTSYEQYF. CDR3 in DNA: TGCAGTGCCCCGACTAGCTACGAGCAGTACTTC.

V gene TRBV5-1 combines with J gene TRBJ2-4, with TRBD2 as a possible D gene (6 bases). The J call may be mistaken, given a closer DNA end match to TRBJ2-7. Germline values: CDR1 SGHRS, CDR2 YFSETQ. This CDR3 region has 13 residues. For the CDR3, the DNA is TGCGCCAGCAGAGAACCTAGCGACTTCGAGCAGTACTTC. This translates into CASREPSDFEQYF.

The chain links TRBV20-1 to TRBJ1-5; 7 nucleotides align to TRBD1. V lost 6 bases to trimming and J lost 5 bases; unmatched junction nucleotides: 7. Germline values: CDR1 DFQATT, CDR2 SNEGSKA (reference sequence). The CDR3 has 13 amino acids. DNA of the CDR3: TGCAGTGCACGGCACAGGGGCCATCAGCCCCAGCATTTT. It yields the protein CSARHRGHQPQHF.

The CDR3 DNA reads as TGTGCCAGCAGCTTAGCGAAGGTCGGCAGGTCCTACGAGCAGTACTTC. Its translation: CASSLAKVGRSYEQYF. The rearrangement uses TRBV7-9 and TRBJ2-7; D is uncertain. Germline lookup yields CDR1 SEHNR and CDR2 FQNEAQ (reference sequence). V was trimmed by 0 bases and J by 1 base, leaving 13 bases between them. The length of the CDR3 is 16 residues. The variable domain in full, completed from reference TRBV7-9 and TRBJ2-7, reads DTGVSQNPRHKITKRGQNVTFRCDPISEHNRLYWYRQTLGQGPEFLTYFQNEAQLEKSRLLSDRFSAERPKGSFSTLEIQRTEQGDSAMYLCASSLAKVGRSYEQYFGPGTRLTVT.

This chain links TRBV29-1 with TRBJ2-1; perhaps TRBD2 as D (6 bases). With 4 bases removed from V and 8 bases from J, the gap between germline ends came to 12 bases. CDR3 length: 12 residues. The germline V gene has CDR1 SQVTM and CDR2 ANQGSEA. The chain's CDR3 is CSVVERVYEQFF. The CDR3 DNA reads TGCAGCGTTGTTGAGCGGGTCTATGAGCAGTTCTTC.

The chain couples TRBV5-1 to TRBJ2-1; D gene unclear. The CDR3 has 12 amino acids. Trimming cost V 6 bases and J 5 bases, with 9 bases left between them. Germline V gene sequence: CDR1 SGHRS, CDR2 YFSETQ. The CDR3 loop is CASTHANNEQFF. CDR3 sequence (DNA): TGCGCCAGCACGCACGCCAACAATGAGCAGTTCTTC. The full variable domain, completed using reference TRBV5-1 and TRBJ2-1, is KAGVTQTPRYLIKTRGQQVTLSCSPISGHRSVSWYQQTPGQGLQFLFEYFSETQRNKGNFPGRFSGRQFSNSRSEMNVSTLELGDSALYLCASTHANNEQFFGPGTRLTVL.

There are a few counts of this clonotype. The V gene is TRBV11-2, the J gene TRBJ2-2; D might be TRBD2 (6 bases). Deletions cut 0 bases from V and 8 bases from J, with 19 bases between. The germline V gene has CDR1 SGHAT and CDR2 FQNNGV. This CDR3 spans 17 amino acids. The DNA of the CDR3 is TGTGCCAGCAGCTTAGATCTCGCTCTAGCGTGGACTGGGGAGCTGTTTTTT. As protein: CASSLDLALAWTGELFF. Combining the CDR3 with reference TRBV11-2 and TRBJ2-2 gives the whole variable domain EAGVAQSPRYKIIEKRQSVAFWCNPISGHATLYWYQQILGQGPKLLIQFQNNGVVDDSQLPKDRFSAERLKGVDSTLKIQPAKLEDSAVYLCASSLDLALAWTGELFFGEGSRLTVL.

This clonotype has a handful of counts. The chain recombines TRBV7-9 with TRBJ2-1, with D possibly being TRBD1 (6 bases). The J call may be wrong; the DNA end is better matched by TRBJ2-7. Germline loops: CDR1 SEHNR, CDR2 FQNEAQ (reference sequence). The CDR3 has 16 amino acids. CDR3: CASSLIQGRSYNEQYF. For the CDR3, the DNA is TGTGCCAGCAGCTTAATCCAGGGGCGTTCCTACAATGAGCAGTACTTC.

This sequence joins TRBV6-5 and TRBJ2-7; 12 positions match TRBD2. The ends lost 0 bases at V and 7 bases at J; junction bases unmatched: 16. The germline V gene encodes CDR1 MNHEY and CDR2 SVGAGI. The CDR3 extends over 19 amino acids. The chain's CDR3 is CASSYSVASGGGPSDEQYF. The DNA of the CDR3 is TGTGCCAGCAGTTACTCGGTTGCTAGCGGGGGGGGTCCTTCCGATGAGCAGTACTTC.

The chain uses TRBV7-6 and TRBJ1-2; D possibly corresponds to TRBD1 (5 bases). Looked up from germline, CDR1 is SGHVS and CDR2 is FNYEAQ. V dropped 5 bases and J dropped 11 bases, with 21 bases sitting between them. The CDR3 has 14 amino acids. CDR3 protein: CASSIGTSPEGYTF. The CDR3 DNA is TGTGCCAGCAGCATAGGGACTTCACCGGAGGGTTACACCTTC.

This clonotype was seen more than once but under ten times. The chain uses TRBV29-1 and TRBJ2-7; TRBD2 matches 14 bases. Looked up from germline, CDR1 is SQVTM and CDR2 is ANQGSEA. After removal of 4 bases from V and 7 bases from J, the junction contained 15 bases not matched to a gene. This CDR3 contains 17 residues. The CDR3 DNA follows: TGCAGCGTTGGGGGACTAGCGGGAGCCCTGTACTACAATGAGCAGTACTTC. It yields the protein CSVGGLAGALYYNEQYF.

V usage is TRBV20-1 and J usage is TRBJ1-1, with TRBD1 matching over 7 bases. The length of the CDR3 is 15 residues. J lost 4 bases, V lost 5 bases, and 13 bases had no gene match. Germline V lookup: CDR1 DFQATT, CDR2 SNEGSKA (reference sequence). This CDR3 is CSAPDRIGRITEAFF. CDR3 sequence (DNA): TGCAGTGCTCCGGACAGGATCGGTAGGATCACTGAAGCTTTCTTT.

This clonotype was seen more than once but under ten times. The genes are TRBV2 and TRBJ2-1; TRBD2 aligns across 8 bases. J lost 0 bases, V lost 6 bases, and 7 bases had no gene match. CDR1 and CDR2 (germline): SNHLY, FYNNEI. CDR3 length equals 16 residues. The CDR3 bases are TGTGCCAGCAGGACGGACGGGAGGGCCTCCTACAATGAGCAGTTCTTC. Translating it yields CASRTDGRASYNEQFF.

This clonotype was counted a few times. This chain links TRBV4-1 with TRBJ2-2; D ambiguous. CDR1 MGHRA and CDR2 YSYEKL come from the germline V gene. With 2 bases removed from V and 5 bases from J, the gap between germline ends came to 12 bases. This CDR3 is built from 15 residues. CDR3 amino acids: CASSQNRAATGELFF. The DNA of the CDR3 is TGCGCCAGCAGCCAAAACCGGGCCGCAACCGGGGAGCTGTTTTTT.

V gene TRBV4-3 combines with J gene TRBJ2-5; D might be TRBD1 or TRBD2, each matching 5 bases. Germline-derived CDR1 and CDR2 are LGHNA and YSLEER. This CDR3 comprises 15 residues. V lost 0 bases, J lost 4 bases, and 12 bases lay in between. CDR3 in DNA: TGCGCCAGCAGCCAAGAGGATTGGGGGTCAGAGACCCAGTACTTC. Translating it yields CASSQEDWGSETQYF.

This clonotype was counted only a few times. The gene calls are TRBV10-3 and TRBJ1-2; a possible D gene is TRBD1 (5 bases). Trimming pared 8 bases from V and 0 bases from J, leaving 10 bases between. This CDR3 comprises 13 residues. Germline CDR1 ENHRY, CDR2 SYGVKD. This chain's CDR3 is CAIQDRTNYGYTF. The CDR3 DNA reads as TGTGCCATCCAAGACAGAACTAACTATGGCTACACCTTC.

This chain connects TRBV7-9 to TRBJ2-7; TRBD1 agrees at 8 bases. V shed 2 bases, J shed 6 bases, and the junction held 3 bases outside the gene matches. Germline loops: CDR1 SEHNR, CDR2 FQNEAQ (reference sequence). This CDR3 has 13 amino acids. DNA for the CDR3: TGTGCCAGCAGCTTATATACAGGGGGCGAGCAGTACTTC. Translating gives CASSLYTGGEQYF.

The rearrangement uses TRBV9 and TRBJ2-3; possible D gene TRBD2, 5 bases. V was cut by 1 base and J by 2 bases, with 8 bases left in between. The germline gives CDR1 SGDLS, CDR2 YYNGEE. The CDR3 spans 14 residues. The chain's CDR3 is CASSVLAHTDTQYF. DNA for the CDR3: TGTGCCAGCAGCGTACTAGCCCACACAGATACGCAGTATTTT.

In this sample, this clonotype turned up once. At one end the junction does not follow the germline gene, possibly because of a read error. DNA for the CDR3: TGCAGTGCTCCTCCTCATGGGGCGGCTAATAAAAAACTGTTTTTT. Translation gives CSAPPHGAANKKLFF. This sequence joins TRBV20-1 and TRBJ1-4; tentatively, D is TRBD1 (5 bases). Germline V gene data show CDR1 as DFQATT and CDR2 as SNEGSKA (reference sequence). The CDR3 loop spans 15 amino acids.

The chain joins TRBV7-9 to TRBJ2-1, with D maybe TRBD2 (6 bases). The CDR3 runs 16 residues. Germline values: CDR1 SEHNR, CDR2 FQNEAQ (reference sequence). Trimming pared 3 bases from V and 4 bases from J, leaving 16 bases between. CDR3 sequence reads: CASSFNRGAGYNEQFF. The DNA of the CDR3 is TGTGCCAGCAGCTTCAACCGGGGCGCGGGGTACAATGAGCAGTTCTTC.